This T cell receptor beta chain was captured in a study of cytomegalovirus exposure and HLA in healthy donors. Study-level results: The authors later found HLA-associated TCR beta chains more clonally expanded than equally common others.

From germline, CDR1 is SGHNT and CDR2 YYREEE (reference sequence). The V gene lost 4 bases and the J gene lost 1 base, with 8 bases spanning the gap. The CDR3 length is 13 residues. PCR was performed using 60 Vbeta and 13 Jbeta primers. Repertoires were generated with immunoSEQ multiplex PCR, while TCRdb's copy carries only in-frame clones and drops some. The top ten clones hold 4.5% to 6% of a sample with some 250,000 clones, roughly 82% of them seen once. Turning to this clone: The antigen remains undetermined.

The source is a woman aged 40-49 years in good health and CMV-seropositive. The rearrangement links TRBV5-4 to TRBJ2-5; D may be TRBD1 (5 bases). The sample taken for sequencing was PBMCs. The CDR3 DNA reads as TGTGCCAGCAGCCGACAGTCCCAAGAGACCCAGTACTTC. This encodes CASSRQSQETQYF.